The rows below give T cell receptor beta chains drawn from one sample of a study of cytomegalovirus exposure and HLA in healthy donors. The protocol was immunoSEQ multiplex PCR, while the TCRdb copy is restricted to in-frame clones and leaves out a portion. The table shows around 55,000 clones, with 75% to 80% occurring only once. Sequencing was performed on PBMCs. The receptors were sampled from a female donor in good health and CMV-seronegative. The CDR3 runs from the conserved cysteine through the conserved F or W. D genes are given only for firm matches. Clone size is shown for a subset of rows, as once, few, many or a class of expanded clone.

abundance	v_gene	d_gene	j_gene	CDR3aa	CDR3nt
-	TRBV7-2	-	TRBJ2-7	CASSRRDYEQYF	TGTGCCAGCAGCCGCAGGGACTACGAGCAGTACTTC
-	TRBV2	TRBD1	TRBJ2-1	CASRQGVDEQFF	TGTGCCAGCAGACAGGGGGTCGATGAGCAGTTCTTC
-	TRBV2	-	TRBJ1-1	CASSERVEAFF	TGTGCCAGCAGTGAGAGGGTAGAAGCTTTCTTT
-	TRBV13	-	TRBJ2-2	CVSSPSVNGELFF	TGTGTCAGCAGCCCCTCGGTGAACGGGGAGCTGTTTTTT
-	TRBV6-1	TRBD1	TRBJ1-4	CASDRGYEKLFF	TGTGCCAGCGACAGGGGGTATGAAAAACTGTTTTTT
-	TRBV2	TRBD1	TRBJ2-2	CASSAQGAGELFF	TGTGCCAGCAGTGCTCAGGGGGCCGGGGAGCTGTTTTTT
-	TRBV10-3	-	TRBJ1-1	CAIARGDGTEAFF	TGTGCCATCGCCAGGGGAGACGGCACTGAAGCTTTCTTT
-	TRBV27	-	TRBJ2-7	CASSLSGGYEQYF	TGTGCCAGCAGTTTATCAGGGGGCTACGAGCAGTACTTC
-	TRBV5-4	-	TRBJ1-2	CAGRWRYSTYNYGYTF	TGTGCCGGCAGGTGGAGGTACAGCACCTATAACTATGGCTACACCTTC
few	TRBV2	TRBD1	TRBJ1-4	CASKQGLNEKLFF	TGTGCCAGCAAACAGGGGTTAAATGAAAAACTGTTTTTT
-	TRBV5-1	TRBD1	TRBJ1-2	CASSLADRGIGGYTF	TGCGCCAGCAGCTTGGCGGACAGGGGTATCGGTGGCTACACCTTC
-	TRBV19	-	TRBJ2-7	CASSIRGDTYEQYF	TGTGCCAGTAGTATCAGGGGGGATACCTACGAGCAGTACTTC
-	TRBV5-6	-	TRBJ1-6	CASSLGTPESLHF	TGTGCCAGCAGCTTGGGGACTCCCGAATCCCTCCACTTT
-	TRBV5-4	-	TRBJ1-1	CASSLPGREAFF	TGTGCCAGCAGCTTACCGGGTAGGGAAGCTTTCTTT
-	TRBV6-1	TRBD1	TRBJ1-1	CASSRDRVYEAFF	TGTGCCAGCAGTCGGGACAGGGTATATGAAGCTTTCTTT
-	TRBV27	TRBD2	TRBJ2-3	CASSFQIRINSGGWEDTQYF	TGTGCCAGCAGTTTTCAAATCAGGATAAATAGCGGGGGCTGGGAAGATACGCAGTATTTT
-	TRBV2	TRBD1	TRBJ1-2	CASRGQSYGYTF	TGTGCCAGCAGGGGACAGTCGTATGGCTACACCTTC
-	TRBV7-3	TRBD1	TRBJ2-2	CASSTAGTVSTGELFF	TGTGCCAGCAGCACAGCCGGGACAGTCTCCACCGGGGAGCTGTTTTTT
-	TRBV5-1	TRBD2	TRBJ2-2	CASSLAGKNTGELFF	TGCGCCAGCAGCTTAGCGGGGAAGAACACCGGGGAGCTGTTTTTT
-	TRBV10-1	-	TRBJ2-1	CASSDPGEGLPEQFF	TGCGCCAGCAGTGACCCCGGGGAAGGACTCCCGGAGCAGTTCTTC
-	TRBV11-2	-	TRBJ2-1	CASSLGLSSYNEQFF	TGTGCCAGCAGCTTAGGTTTGAGCTCCTACAATGAGCAGTTCTTC
-	TRBV16	-	TRBJ1-5	CASSQFQVTGNQPQHF	TGTGCCAGCAGCCAATTCCAGGTTACGGGGAATCAGCCCCAGCATTTT
-	TRBV7-9	TRBD1	TRBJ1-2	CASSPRTGYGYTF	TGTGCCAGCAGCCCCCGGACAGGCTATGGCTACACCTTC
few	TRBV4-1	-	TRBJ2-5	CASSQDSGHTQETQYF	TGCGCCAGCAGCCAAGATAGCGGACACACGCAAGAGACCCAGTACTTC
-	TRBV19	TRBD1	TRBJ1-1	CASSMDRVGTEAFF	TGTGCCAGTAGTATGGACAGGGTGGGGACTGAAGCTTTCTTT
-	TRBV7-8	-	TRBJ2-1	CASSFRIVGQGQDNEQFF	TGTGCCAGCAGCTTCCGCATAGTGGGACAAGGTCAGGACAATGAGCAGTTCTTC
-	TRBV4-3	-	TRBJ1-2	CASSQDQEGVYGYTF	TGCGCCAGCAGCCAAGATCAAGAGGGAGTCTATGGCTACACCTTC
-	TRBV29-1	-	TRBJ1-1	CSVFSRVTEAFF	TGCAGCGTTTTCTCACGGGTCACTGAAGCTTTCTTT
-	TRBV10-3	TRBD2	TRBJ2-7	CAISGGGSSYEQYF	TGTGCCATCAGTGGGGGGGGTTCCTCCTACGAGCAGTACTTC
-	TRBV5-1	TRBD1	TRBJ2-2	CASSKGQGGYTGELFF	TGCGCCAGCAGCAAGGGACAGGGCGGATACACCGGGGAGCTGTTTTTT
-	TRBV7-9	-	TRBJ1-1	CASLQDGNTEAFF	TGTGCCAGCTTACAGGACGGGAACACTGAAGCTTTCTTT
-	TRBV14	-	TRBJ1-4	CASSQDLRSKLFF	TGTGCCAGCAGCCAAGATCTCAGATCAAAACTGTTTTTT
once	TRBV19	-	TRBJ1-5	CASMVGLWYSNQPQHF	TGTGCCAGTATGGTTGGCCTCTGGTATAGCAATCAGCCCCAGCATTTT
-	TRBV25-1	TRBD1	TRBJ1-4	CASSESTGQINEKLFF	TGTGCCAGCAGTGAATCAACGGGACAGATAAATGAAAAACTGTTTTTT
-	TRBV6-5	-	TRBJ2-5	CASSRERGTQYF	TGTGCCAGCTCTCGGGAACGGGGGACCCAGTACTTC
few	TRBV5-4	TRBD1	TRBJ2-2	CASRPGQGNTGELFF	TGTGCCAGCAGGCCGGGACAGGGGAACACCGGGGAGCTGTTTTTT
-	TRBV7-6	-	TRBJ2-5	CASSLGHVQETQYF	TGTGCCAGCAGCTTAGGGCACGTCCAAGAGACCCAGTACTTC
once	TRBV30	-	TRBJ1-2	CAWVPSDRPFYGYTF	TGTGCCTGGGTACCCTCGGACAGACCTTTCTATGGCTACACCTTC
-	TRBV7-9	TRBD1	TRBJ1-2	CASSLLVPGTGFRYFGYTF	TGTGCCAGCAGCTTACTAGTTCCCGGGACAGGGTTCCGATACTTTGGCTACACCTTC
few	TRBV7-6	TRBD1	TRBJ1-6	CASSSTGSIASPLHF	TGTGCCAGCAGCTCGACAGGGTCGATAGCCTCACCCCTCCACTTT
-	TRBV5-1	TRBD2	TRBJ2-1	CASSSLGGGIYNEQFF	TGCGCCAGCAGTTCCCTCGGCGGGGGGATTTACAATGAGCAGTTCTTC
-	TRBV5-1	-	TRBJ1-6	CASSLWDTNSPLHF	TGCGCCAGCAGCTTGTGGGACACCAATTCACCCCTCCACTTT
-	TRBV7-7	TRBD2	TRBJ2-5	CASSFLGLTETQYF	TGTGCTAGCAGCTTCCTGGGACTAACTGAGACCCAGTACTTC
-	TRBV6-1	-	TRBJ2-7	CASTLTGAAYEQYF	TGTGCCAGCACACTTACAGGAGCTGCCTACGAGCAGTACTTC
-	TRBV7-2	TRBD1	TRBJ2-5	CASSLKDRGLRETQYF	TGTGCCAGCAGCTTAAAAGACAGGGGGCTGAGAGAGACCCAGTACTTC
-	TRBV27	-	TRBJ2-7	CASSYGTPDIYEQYF	TGTGCCAGCAGTTACGGGACTCCGGATATCTACGAGCAGTACTTC
-	TRBV27	-	TRBJ1-2	CASSLGSGGAGYTF	TGTGCCAGCAGTTTAGGGTCGGGGGGTGCTGGCTACACCTTC
-	TRBV13	-	TRBJ2-7	CASSPDGGSYEQYF	TGTGCCAGCAGCCCAGATGGCGGTTCCTACGAGCAGTACTTC
-	TRBV27	-	TRBJ1-4	CASSLGRTTNEKLFF	TGTGCCAGCAGTTTAGGGCGTACAACTAATGAAAAACTGTTTTTT
-	TRBV7-9	TRBD1	TRBJ1-4	CASSSSGGSNEKLFF	TGTGCCAGCAGCTCGTCAGGGGGCTCTAATGAAAAACTGTTTTTT
once	TRBV18	TRBD1	TRBJ1-5	CASSPTGGGQPQHF	TGTGCCAGCTCACCGACAGGGGGGGGTCAGCCCCAGCATTTT
few	TRBV9	-	TRBJ2-1	CASSVDSYNEQFF	TGTGCCAGCAGCGTAGATAGCTACAATGAGCAGTTCTTC
-	TRBV18	-	TRBJ1-3	CASSPGQIGNTIYF	TGTGCCAGCTCACCTGGTCAGATTGGAAACACCATATATTTT
few	TRBV7-9	-	TRBJ1-2	CSSSARTSDNYGYTF	TGTTCCAGCAGCGCCAGAACCTCAGATAACTATGGCTACACCTTC
-	TRBV10-3	-	TRBJ1-2	CAISPGGARGYTF	TGTGCCATCAGCCCAGGTGGGGCTAGAGGCTACACCTTC
-	TRBV7-9	TRBD1	TRBJ2-5	CASSLGGQQETQYF	TGTGCCAGCAGCTTAGGGGGACAGCAAGAGACCCAGTACTTC
few	TRBV7-2	-	TRBJ2-3	CASSFQGSGTDTQYF	TGTGCCAGCAGCTTTCAGGGGTCGGGCACAGATACGCAGTATTTT
-	TRBV6-4	-	TRBJ2-1	CASSDADNEQFF	TGTGCCAGCAGTGACGCGGACAATGAGCAGTTCTTC
-	TRBV6-6	-	TRBJ2-1	CASRSQTYNEQFF	TGTGCCAGCAGATCCCAGACTTACAATGAGCAGTTCTTC